This TCR beta chain was profiled in a study of Ad26.COV2.S vaccination and SARS-CoV-2 variants. V lost 4 bases, J lost 6 bases, and 24 bases lay in between. Germline V CDR1 and CDR2: LNHDA, SQIVND (reference sequence). This CDR3 contains 17 residues. Libraries were prepared by immunoSEQ multiplex PCR; TCRdb keeps only in-frame clonotypes and omits some of them. The profile shows 400,000 to 500,000 clones, 80% to 90% of them singletons. Treatment denoted: over 15 received Ad26.COV2.S at low or high dose, single or two shots; roughly 5 received placebo; per-sample allocation not given. Samples analyzed were those drawn on day 63 after the first vaccine or placebo injection.

The origin of this receptor is a person between 18 and 65 years old who received the Ad26.COV2.S COVID-19 vaccine or a placebo. The chain joins TRBV19 to TRBJ1-2; TRBD1 is a possible D gene (5 bases). Sequencing used peripheral blood, obtained in a trial of Ad26.COV2.S vaccine versus placebo. The CDR3 coding sequence is TGTGCCAGTAGTAGACCACCCACCGGGACTGGGACCAATGGCTACACCTTC. It yields the protein CASSRPPTGTGTNGYTF.